The T cell receptor (beta chain) under discussion was sequenced for a study of blood T cells in healthy people across ages. CDR3 size: 12 residues. The germline V gene encodes CDR1 MDHEN and CDR2 SYDVKM. The V end lost 7 bases, the J end lost 8 bases, and 14 bases lay between the germline ends. This clonotype has a handful of counts. Antigen unknown. The donors, aged roughly 6 to 95, were healthy Caucasians from Russia. Broader study findings: The lack of PBMC sorting stopped any conclusive naive versus antigen-experienced comparison.

A second PCR, run for about 7 to 12 cycles, used a sample-barcoded 5' primer plus a J-beta primer mix. One entry per CDR3 protein, called by TCRdb with MiXCR from the 5' RACE reads. There are roughly 1.5 million distinct CDR3 sequences in the sample; approximately 39% occur only once, and roughly 3.7% lies in the top ten. V gene TRBV28 combines with J gene TRBJ1-2; maybe TRBD1 (5 bases). The sequence was collected from a woman between 18 and 30 years old in good health. Material for sequencing was blood. CDR3 DNA: TGTGCCAGCAACACTGGGGGGGAAGGCTACACCTTC. It codes for CASNTGGEGYTF.